Many counts were recorded for the clone carrying this TCR beta chain. Its target is unknown. V lost 0 bases and J 4 bases, leaving 10 bases between the germline ends. The CDR3 is made up of 14 amino acids. CDR1 and CDR2 from the germline V gene are SGHRS and YFSETQ. This entry comes from a study of early T cells in non-severe SARS-CoV-2 infection. A single record per CDR3 protein comes from TCRdb applying MiXCR to the 5' RACE reads. The sample lists roughly 38,000 distinct CDR3 sequences; 4.5% to 7% were seen once. Findings and caveats of the study: Lookups in VDJdb leaned toward anti-spike CD8 responses and missed private and CD4 specificities.

The sample was whole blood, taken at baseline. The V and J genes are TRBV5-1 and TRBJ1-2; possible D gene TRBD1, 6 bases. The receptor's source is an adult who was a healthcare worker with PCR-confirmed SARS-CoV-2 infection or an uninfected control (not recorded which). The CDR3 region has the DNA TGCGCCAGCAGCTTGGGGACAGAAGTCTATGGCTACACCTTC. Its protein is CASSLGTEVYGYTF.